What follows are 18 T cell receptor beta chains derived from one specimen sequenced in a study of blood T cell repertoires in COVID-19. Assay used: immunoSEQ multiplex PCR; TCRdb lists only in-frame clones, some missing. The data contain 300,000 to 400,000 clones, more than 75% of them singletons. Sequencing was carried out using PBMCs or T cells enriched from blood (not recorded which). These receptors all come from a woman aged 18-29 years who had recovered from COVID-19.

The V and J genes are TRBV6-5 and TRBJ1-5; D is unresolved. CDR1 is MNHEY and CDR2 is SVGAGI in the germline V gene. Trimming took 0 bases from V and 2 from J, leaving 11 bases between them. This CDR3 contains 16 residues. In DNA form, the CDR3 reads TGTGCCAGCAGTTACTCCGGTAAGAACGGCAATCAGCCCCAGCATTTT. This codes for CASSYSGKNGNQPQHF.

This chain joins TRBV6-5 and TRBJ1-1; D perhaps matches TRBD1 (6 bases). CDR1 is MNHEY, CDR2 SVGAGI, per germline. The CDR3 runs to 14 residues. V was shortened by 8 bases and J by 1 base, with 14 bases between the two germline ends. The CDR3 coding sequence is TGTGCCAGCGTCCTAGGGGGAGCGAACACTGAAGCTTTCTTT. It is translated as CASVLGGANTEAFF.

The chain combines TRBV28 with TRBJ1-1, with a possible D match to TRBD1 (6 bases). This CDR3 spans 16 amino acids. Germline CDR1 and CDR2: MDHEN and SYDVKM. With 2 bases removed from V and 1 base from J, the gap between germline ends came to 14 bases. The CDR3 bases are TGTGCCAGCAGTTTAAACAGGGAACCCCCGAACACTGAAGCTTTCTTT. It translates to CASSLNREPPNTEAFF.

The chain recombines TRBV7-2 with TRBJ2-2; D might be TRBD2 (6 bases). The germline gives CDR1 SGHTA, CDR2 FQGNSA. V was shortened by 5 bases and J by 6 bases, with 10 bases between the two germline ends. The CDR3 contains 13 residues. This chain's CDR3 is CASSPSGAGELFF. The CDR3 DNA reads as TGTGCCAGCAGCCCCTCGGGGGCCGGGGAGCTGTTTTTT. The complete variable domain, with remaining parts taken from reference TRBV7-2 and TRBJ2-2, reads GAGVSQSPSNKVTEKGKDVELRCDPISGHTALYWYRQSLGQGLEFLIYFQGNSAPDKSGLPSDRFSAERTGGSVSTLTIQRTQQEDSAVYLCASSPSGAGELFFGEGSRLTVL.

The J gene is TRBJ2-1, the V gene TRBV11-3; 8 bases match TRBD2. Germline V gene lookup returns CDR1 SGHNT and CDR2 YENEEA. The CDR3 totals 15 residues. V shed 5 bases and J 7 bases; nucleotides not matched to a gene: 10. CDR3 DNA sequence: TGTGCCAGCAGCCCCCCCGGAGCGGGGGCAAATGAGCAGTTCTTC. Translated, it gives CASSPPGAGANEQFF. Looking up the rest from reference TRBV11-3 and TRBJ2-1 gives the full variable domain: EAGVVQSPRYKIIEKKQPVAFWCNPISGHNTLYWYLQNLGQGPELLIRYENEEAVDDSQLPKDRFSAERLKGVDSTLKIQPAELGDSAVYLCASSPPGAGANEQFFGPGTRLTVL.

This chain joins TRBV11-2 and TRBJ2-7, with a weak D call TRBD1 (5 bases). In germline, CDR1 is SGHAT, CDR2 FQNNGV. The CDR3 has 15 residues. Trimming removed 4 bases from V and 3 bases from J, with 16 bases in between. Here the CDR3 reads CASSSQGPKYYEQYF. DNA for the CDR3: TGTGCCAGCAGCTCCCAGGGCCCCAAATACTACGAGCAGTACTTC.

This chain connects TRBV18 to TRBJ1-1; D not certain. This CDR3 has 13 amino acids. The germline CDR1 and CDR2 sequences are KGHSH and LQKENI. V shed 3 bases and J shed 1 base, with 6 bases lying between them. The CDR3 DNA sequence: TGTGCCAGCTCACCCCTGGCGAACACTGAAGCTTTCTTT. Translating gives CASSPLANTEAFF.

This clone was detected many times. The V call is TRBV10-3, the J call TRBJ2-2; 12 nucleotides line up with TRBD2. CDR3 length: 14 residues. V lost 8 bases, J lost 7 bases, and 5 bases stayed unmatched. CDR1 is ENHRY and CDR2 is SYGVKD in the germline V gene. This CDR3 is CAIGGTSGYGELFF. The DNA of the CDR3 is TGTGCCATCGGGGGGACTAGCGGGTACGGGGAGCTGTTTTTT.

The chain is built from TRBV7-9 and TRBJ2-1; 12 bases are a match to TRBD2. V lost 1 base to trimming and J lost 8 bases; unmatched junction nucleotides: 6. The CDR3 extends over 16 amino acids. The germline V gene has CDR1 SEHNR and CDR2 FQNEAQ (reference sequence). The CDR3 DNA sequence: TGTGCCAGCAGCTTAGGTCCTAGCGGGGGGGCCTATGAGCAGTTCTTC. Protein: CASSLGPSGGAYEQFF.

The J gene is TRBJ1-1, the V gene TRBV5-4, with D unclear. The CDR3 is 13 residues long. Trimming cost V 0 bases and J 2 bases, with 5 bases left between them. Germline assignment: CDR1 SGHNT and CDR2 YYREEE (reference sequence). CDR3 DNA sequence: TGTGCCAGCAGCTTGGAATTAAACACTGAAGCTTTCTTT. This gives the protein CASSLELNTEAFF.

This chain joins TRBV30 and TRBJ1-6; the D gene is possibly TRBD1 (6 bases). CDR1 and CDR2 from the germline V gene are GTSNPN and SVGIG (reference sequence). This CDR3 comprises 14 residues. V gave up 7 bases and J gave up 0 bases, with 10 bases separating them. This CDR3 reads CAYQTGSYNSPLHF. CDR3 DNA: TGTGCCTACCAGACAGGCTCCTATAATTCACCCCTCCACTTT.

This chain links TRBV7-8 with TRBJ1-2, with D possibly being TRBD1 (6 bases). The CDR3 totals 14 residues. Trimming pared 2 bases from V and 3 bases from J, leaving 10 bases between. The germline V gene encodes CDR1 SGHVS and CDR2 FQNEAQ. CDR3: CASSLREGDYGYTF. The CDR3 DNA follows: TGTGCCAGCAGCTTAAGGGAGGGGGACTATGGCTACACCTTC.

This chain connects TRBV5-4 to TRBJ2-6; the D gene is possibly TRBD1 (6 bases). V shed 3 bases and J shed 4 bases, with 14 bases lying between them. Per the germline V gene, CDR1 is SGHNT and CDR2 is YYREEE (reference sequence). The CDR3 length is 16 residues. The CDR3 DNA follows: TGTGCCAGCAGCTCCGTTACAGGGTCAGGGGCCAACGTCCTGACTTTC. Protein: CASSSVTGSGANVLTF. The full variable domain, with the rest looked up from reference TRBV5-4 and TRBJ2-6, is ETGVTQSPTHLIKTRGQQVTLRCSSQSGHNTVSWYQQALGQGPQFIFQYYREEENGRGNFPPRFSGLQFPNYSSELNVNALELDDSALYLCASSSVTGSGANVLTFGAGSRLTVL.

The chain is built from TRBV23-1 and TRBJ1-2, with TRBD1 matching 7 bases. TRBV23-1 is an ORF; its function is uncertain. This CDR3 is built from 21 residues. With V trimmed by 5 bases and J by 0 bases, 24 bases remained unmatched. The CDR3 nucleotides read TGCGCCAGCAGTTCAGGGGGAGTAGCGCGGGACAAGGGACACTCTAACTATGGCTACACCTTC. It encodes CASSSGGVARDKGHSNYGYTF.

This clone has only a few counts. The V gene is TRBV4-1, the J gene TRBJ1-1; a weak D match, TRBD1 (6 bases). Germline CDR1 is MGHRA and CDR2 is YSYEKL. The CDR3 sequence is 15 residues long. With 0 bases removed from V and 0 bases from J, the gap between germline ends came to 8 bases. CDR3 in DNA: TGCGCCAGCAGCCAAGAGGGGACAATGAACACTGAAGCTTTCTTT. Encoded protein: CASSQEGTMNTEAFF.

The genes are TRBV12-5 and TRBJ2-7; the match to TRBD1 covers 7 bases. Germline loops: CDR1 LGHNT, CDR2 FRNRAP. The V and J ends lost 1 base and 3 bases, in that order; junction bases with no gene match: 12. The CDR3 runs 17 residues. The CDR3 spells CASGLGVPGRGSYEQYF. CDR3 bases: TGTGCTAGTGGTTTGGGGGTACCAGGCAGGGGGAGCTACGAGCAGTACTTC.

This clone was found a few times. The CDR3 nucleotides are TGTGCCAGCAGGCCCAACAGGGGGGAAACCGGGGAGCTGTTTTTT. Its protein is CASRPNRGETGELFF. This chain uses TRBV6-5 with TRBJ2-2; the match to TRBD1 covers 8 bases. Per germline, CDR1 MNHEY and CDR2 SVGAGI. The CDR3 has 15 amino acids. V shed 6 bases and J 5 bases; nucleotides not matched to a gene: 8.

As for this clone: One end of the junction is discordant with germline, which a read error may explain. This sequence joins TRBV7-7 and TRBJ1-5; D unclear. Germline loops: CDR1 SSHAT, CDR2 FNYEAQ (reference sequence). This CDR3 is 16 amino acids long. CDR3 in amino acids: CASSSVPGRDNQPQHF. The CDR3 bases are TGTGCTAGCAGCTCCGTCCCCGGACGGGACAATCAGCCCCAGCATTTT.